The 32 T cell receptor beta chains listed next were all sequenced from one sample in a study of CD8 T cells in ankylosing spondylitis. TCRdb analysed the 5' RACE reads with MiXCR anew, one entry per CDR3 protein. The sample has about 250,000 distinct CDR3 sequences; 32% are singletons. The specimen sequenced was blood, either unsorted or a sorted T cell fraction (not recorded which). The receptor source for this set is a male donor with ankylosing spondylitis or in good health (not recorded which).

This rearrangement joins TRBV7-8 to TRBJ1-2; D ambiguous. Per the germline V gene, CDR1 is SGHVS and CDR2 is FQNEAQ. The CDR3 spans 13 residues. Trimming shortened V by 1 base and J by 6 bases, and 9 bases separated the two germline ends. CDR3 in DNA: TGTGCCAGCAGCTTAGGGGGATACGATGGCTACACCTTC. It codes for CASSLGGYDGYTF.

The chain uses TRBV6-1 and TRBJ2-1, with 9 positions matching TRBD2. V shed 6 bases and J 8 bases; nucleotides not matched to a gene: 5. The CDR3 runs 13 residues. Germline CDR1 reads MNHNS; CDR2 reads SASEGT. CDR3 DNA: TGTGCCAGCAGCCCAGCGGGGGGCGATGAGCAGTTCTTC. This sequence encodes CASSPAGGDEQFF.

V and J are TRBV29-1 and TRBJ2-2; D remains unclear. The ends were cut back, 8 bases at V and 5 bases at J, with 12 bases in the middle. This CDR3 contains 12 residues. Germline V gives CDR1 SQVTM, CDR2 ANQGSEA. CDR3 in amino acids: CSSKGRTGELFF. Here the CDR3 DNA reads TGCAGCTCCAAAGGAAGGACCGGGGAGCTGTTTTTT.

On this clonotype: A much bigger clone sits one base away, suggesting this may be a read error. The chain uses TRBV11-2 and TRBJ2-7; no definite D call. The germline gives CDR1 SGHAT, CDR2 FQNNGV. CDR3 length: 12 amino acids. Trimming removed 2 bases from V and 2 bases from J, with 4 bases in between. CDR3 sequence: CASSLHPYEQYF. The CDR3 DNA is TGTGCCAGCAGCTTACACCCCTACGAGCAGTACTTC. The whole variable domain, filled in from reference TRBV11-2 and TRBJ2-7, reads EAGVAQSPRYKIIEKRQSVAFWCNPISGHATLYWYQQILGQGPKLLIQFQNNGVVDDSQLPKDRFSAERLKGVDSTLKIQPAKLEDSAVYLCASSLHPYEQYFGPGTRLTVT.

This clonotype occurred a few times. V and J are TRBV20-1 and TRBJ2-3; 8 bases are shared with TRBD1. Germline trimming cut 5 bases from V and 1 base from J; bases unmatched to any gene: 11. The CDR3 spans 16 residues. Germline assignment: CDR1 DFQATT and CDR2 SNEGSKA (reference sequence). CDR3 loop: CSARRPGGSGTDTQYF. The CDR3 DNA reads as TGCAGTGCTCGCCGTCCAGGGGGCTCGGGCACAGATACGCAGTATTTT.

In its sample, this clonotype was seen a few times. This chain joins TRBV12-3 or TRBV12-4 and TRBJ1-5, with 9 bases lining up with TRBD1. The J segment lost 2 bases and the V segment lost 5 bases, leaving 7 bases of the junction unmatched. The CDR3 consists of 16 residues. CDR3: CASSTGTGWGNQPQHF. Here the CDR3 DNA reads TGTGCCAGCAGTACCGGGACAGGGTGGGGCAATCAGCCCCAGCATTTT.

CDR3 coding DNA: TGTGCCAGCATGGAGGGGGCCTTAACGAACTACGAGCAGTACTTC. Its translation is CASMEGALTNYEQYF. The chain combines TRBV5-6 with TRBJ2-7, with D perhaps matching TRBD1 (7 bases). Trimming pared 6 bases from V and 3 bases from J, leaving 19 bases between. Germline CDR1 SGHDT, CDR2 YYEEEE. The CDR3 covers 15 residues.

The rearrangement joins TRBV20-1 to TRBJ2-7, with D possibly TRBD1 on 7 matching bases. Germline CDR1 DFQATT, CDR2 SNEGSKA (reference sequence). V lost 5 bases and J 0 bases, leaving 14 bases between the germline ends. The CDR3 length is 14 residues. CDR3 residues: CSAAGGISSYEQYF. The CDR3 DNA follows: TGCAGTGCTGCAGGGGGGATAAGCTCCTACGAGCAGTACTTC.

The CDR3 reads CASSLIPSGSSYNEQFF. The CDR3 DNA reads as TGTGCCAGCAGCTTAATCCCAAGTGGGAGCTCCTACAATGAGCAGTTCTTC. The genes are TRBV7-3 and TRBJ2-1, with D maybe TRBD2 (5 bases). The CDR3 is 17 amino acids. The germline V and J ends were trimmed by 1 base and 0 bases, with 13 bases remaining between them. Germline V lookup: CDR1 SGHTA, CDR2 FQGTGA.

This CDR3 is CASSSGTGRVTEAFF. The DNA for the CDR3 is TGTGCCAGCAGTTCTGGGACAGGGAGAGTCACTGAAGCTTTCTTT. This chain uses TRBV12-3 or TRBV12-4 with TRBJ1-1; TRBD1 matches 9 bases. This CDR3 is 15 amino acids long. V shed 4 bases, J shed 4 bases, and the junction held 7 bases outside the gene matches.

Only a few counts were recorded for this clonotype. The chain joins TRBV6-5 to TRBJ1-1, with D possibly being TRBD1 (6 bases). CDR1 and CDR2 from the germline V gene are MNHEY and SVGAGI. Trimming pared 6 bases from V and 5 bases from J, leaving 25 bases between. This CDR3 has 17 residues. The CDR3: CASSYGPKGGVGTEAFF. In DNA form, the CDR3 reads TGTGCCAGCAGCTATGGTCCAAAAGGGGGGGTCGGGACTGAAGCTTTCTTT.

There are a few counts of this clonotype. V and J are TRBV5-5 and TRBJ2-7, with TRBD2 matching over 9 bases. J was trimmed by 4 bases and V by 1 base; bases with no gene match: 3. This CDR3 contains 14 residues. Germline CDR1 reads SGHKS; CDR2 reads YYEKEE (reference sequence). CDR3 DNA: TGTGCCAGCAGCTTGATTAGCGGGGGTTACGAGCAGTACTTC. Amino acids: CASSLISGGYEQYF.

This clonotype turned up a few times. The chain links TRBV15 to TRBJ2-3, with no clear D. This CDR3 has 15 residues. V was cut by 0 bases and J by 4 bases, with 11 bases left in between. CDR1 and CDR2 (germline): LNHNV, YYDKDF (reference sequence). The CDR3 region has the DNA TGTGCCACCAGCAGAGATCCGATGCTCCCAGATACGCAGTATTTT. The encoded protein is CATSRDPMLPDTQYF.

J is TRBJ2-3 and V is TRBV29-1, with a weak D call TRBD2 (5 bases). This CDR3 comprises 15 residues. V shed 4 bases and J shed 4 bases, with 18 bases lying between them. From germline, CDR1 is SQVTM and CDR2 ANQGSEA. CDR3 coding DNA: TGCAGCGTTGTCTCCAGGACTGTCGGTGCAGATACGCAGTATTTT. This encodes CSVVSRTVGADTQYF.

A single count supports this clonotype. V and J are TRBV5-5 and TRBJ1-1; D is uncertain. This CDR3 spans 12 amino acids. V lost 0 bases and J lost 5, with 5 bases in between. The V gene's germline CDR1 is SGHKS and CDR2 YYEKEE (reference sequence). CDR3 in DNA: TGTGCCAGCAGCTTGGGATGGACTGAAGCTTTCTTT. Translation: CASSLGWTEAFF. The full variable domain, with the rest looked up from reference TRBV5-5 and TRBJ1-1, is DAGVTQSPTHLIKTRGQQVTLRCSPISGHKSVSWYQQVLGQGPQFIFQYYEKEERGRGNFPDRFSARQFPNYSSELNVNALLLGDSALYLCASSLGWTEAFFGQGTRLTVV.

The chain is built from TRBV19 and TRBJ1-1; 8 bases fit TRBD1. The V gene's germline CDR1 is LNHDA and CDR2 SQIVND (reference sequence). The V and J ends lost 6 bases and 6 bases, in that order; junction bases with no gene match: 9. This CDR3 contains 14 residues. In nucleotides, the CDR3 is TGTGCCAGTAGGACCGTGGACAGGGACCCTGAAGCTTTCTTT. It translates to CASRTVDRDPEAFF.

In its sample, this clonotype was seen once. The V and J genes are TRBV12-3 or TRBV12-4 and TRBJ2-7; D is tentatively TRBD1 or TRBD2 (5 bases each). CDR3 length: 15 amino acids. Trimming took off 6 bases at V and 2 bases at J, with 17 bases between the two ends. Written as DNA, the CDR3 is TGTGCCAGCAGGCGACACAGGACCGGGACCTACGAGCAGTACTTC. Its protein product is CASRRHRTGTYEQYF.

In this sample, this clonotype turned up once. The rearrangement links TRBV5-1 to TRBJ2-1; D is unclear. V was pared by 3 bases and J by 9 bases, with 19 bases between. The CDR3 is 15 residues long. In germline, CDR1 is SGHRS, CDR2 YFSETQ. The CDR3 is CASSSLENGPGEQFF. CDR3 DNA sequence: TGCGCCAGCAGCTCCTTGGAGAACGGGCCCGGTGAGCAGTTCTTC.

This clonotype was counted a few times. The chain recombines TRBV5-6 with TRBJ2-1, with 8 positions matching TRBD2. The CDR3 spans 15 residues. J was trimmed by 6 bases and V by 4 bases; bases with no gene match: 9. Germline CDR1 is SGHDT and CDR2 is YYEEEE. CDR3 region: CASSRRTSIVNEQFF. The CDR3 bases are TGTGCCAGCAGCCGCCGGACTAGCATTGTCAATGAGCAGTTCTTC. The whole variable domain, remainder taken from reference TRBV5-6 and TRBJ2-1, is DAGVTQSPTHLIKTRGQQVTLRCSPKSGHDTVSWYQQALGQGPQFIFQYYEEEERQRGNFPDRFSGHQFPNYSSELNVNALLLGDSALYLCASSRRTSIVNEQFFGPGTRLTVL.

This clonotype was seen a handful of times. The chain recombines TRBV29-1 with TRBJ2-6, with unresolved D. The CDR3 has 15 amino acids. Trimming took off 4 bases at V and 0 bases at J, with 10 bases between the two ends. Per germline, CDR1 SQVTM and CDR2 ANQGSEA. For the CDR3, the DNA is TGCAGCGTTGGTCAGGCGAGCTCTGGGGCCAACGTCCTGACTTTC. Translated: CSVGQASSGANVLTF.

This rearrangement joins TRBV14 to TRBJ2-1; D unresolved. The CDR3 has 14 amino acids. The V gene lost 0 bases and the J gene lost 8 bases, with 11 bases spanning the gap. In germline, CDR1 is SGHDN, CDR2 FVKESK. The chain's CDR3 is CASSQEVSIDEQFF. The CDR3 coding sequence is TGTGCCAGCAGCCAAGAGGTTAGCATCGATGAGCAGTTCTTC.

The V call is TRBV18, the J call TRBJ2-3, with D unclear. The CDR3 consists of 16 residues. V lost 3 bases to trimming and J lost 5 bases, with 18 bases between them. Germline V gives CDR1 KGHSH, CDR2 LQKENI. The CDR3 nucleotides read TGTGCCAGCTCACCGGCGAACGCGGCGTCCGGAGATACGCAGTATTTT. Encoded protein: CASSPANAASGDTQYF.

CDR3 nucleotides: TGTGCCTGGAGTGTAATTAGCGGAGTCACCGGGGAGCTGTTTTTT. Its translation is CAWSVISGVTGELFF. The V call is TRBV30, the J call TRBJ2-2; D is perhaps TRBD2 (6 bases). This CDR3 is 15 amino acids long. CDR1 is GTSNPN, CDR2 SVGIG, per germline (reference sequence). The V gene lost 0 bases and the J gene lost 4 bases, with 12 bases spanning the gap.

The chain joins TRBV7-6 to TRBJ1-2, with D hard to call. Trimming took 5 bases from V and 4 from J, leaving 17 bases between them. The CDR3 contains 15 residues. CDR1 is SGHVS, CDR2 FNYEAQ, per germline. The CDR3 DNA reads TGTGCCAGCAGCCCCTCCTACAATCGGCCCTATGGCTACACCTTC. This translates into CASSPSYNRPYGYTF.

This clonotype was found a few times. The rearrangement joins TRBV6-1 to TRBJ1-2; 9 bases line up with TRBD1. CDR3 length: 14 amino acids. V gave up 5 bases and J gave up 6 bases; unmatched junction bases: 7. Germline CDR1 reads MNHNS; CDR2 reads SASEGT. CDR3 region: CASSRQGDRHGYTF. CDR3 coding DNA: TGTGCCAGCAGTAGACAGGGGGATAGGCATGGCTACACCTTC.

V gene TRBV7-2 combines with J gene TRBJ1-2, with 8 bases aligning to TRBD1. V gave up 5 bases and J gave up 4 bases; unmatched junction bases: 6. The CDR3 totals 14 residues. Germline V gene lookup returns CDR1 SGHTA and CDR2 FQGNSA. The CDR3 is CASSLTGGGYGYTF. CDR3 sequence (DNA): TGTGCCAGCAGCCTAACAGGGGGAGGCTATGGCTACACCTTC.

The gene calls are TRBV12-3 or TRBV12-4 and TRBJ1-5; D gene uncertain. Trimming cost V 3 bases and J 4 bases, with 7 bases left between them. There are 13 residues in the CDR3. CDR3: CASSFGPNQPQHF. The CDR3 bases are TGTGCCAGCAGTTTCGGGCCGAATCAGCCCCAGCATTTT.

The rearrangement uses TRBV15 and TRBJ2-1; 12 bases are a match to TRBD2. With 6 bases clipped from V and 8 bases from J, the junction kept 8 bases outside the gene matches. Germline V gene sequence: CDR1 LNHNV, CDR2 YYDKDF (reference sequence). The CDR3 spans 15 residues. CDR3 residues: CATSVTSGGGDEQFF. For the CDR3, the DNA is TGTGCCACCAGTGTGACTAGCGGGGGCGGGGATGAGCAGTTCTTC.

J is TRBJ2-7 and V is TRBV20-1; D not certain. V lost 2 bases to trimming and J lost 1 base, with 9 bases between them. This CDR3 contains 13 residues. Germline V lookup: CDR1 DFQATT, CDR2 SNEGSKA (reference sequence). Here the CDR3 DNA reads TGCAGTGCTAGACAGGTTAGGTCCTACGAGCAGTACTTC. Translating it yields CSARQVRSYEQYF.

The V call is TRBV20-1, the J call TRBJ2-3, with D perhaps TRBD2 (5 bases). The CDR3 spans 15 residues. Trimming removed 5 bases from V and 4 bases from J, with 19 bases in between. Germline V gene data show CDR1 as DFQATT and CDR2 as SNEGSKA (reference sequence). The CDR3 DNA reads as TGCAGTGCTCCCGGTTTTAGCGTGTCCCCAGATACGCAGTATTTT. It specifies CSAPGFSVSPDTQYF.

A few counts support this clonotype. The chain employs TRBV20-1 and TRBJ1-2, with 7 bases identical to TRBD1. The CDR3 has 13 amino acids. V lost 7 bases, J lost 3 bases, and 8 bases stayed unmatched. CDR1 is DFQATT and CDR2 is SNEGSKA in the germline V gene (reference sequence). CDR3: CSVPNTGDYGYTF. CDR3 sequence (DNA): TGCAGTGTACCGAACACAGGGGACTATGGCTACACCTTC.

The chain's CDR3 is CASSSVSEQFF. The CDR3 DNA is TGTGCCAGCAGCTCGGTGAGTGAGCAGTTCTTC. The chain links TRBV7-2 to TRBJ2-1; D uncertain. The V gene's germline CDR1 is SGHTA and CDR2 FQGNSA. V was trimmed by 4 bases and J by 9 bases, leaving 7 bases between them. The CDR3 sequence is 11 residues long.